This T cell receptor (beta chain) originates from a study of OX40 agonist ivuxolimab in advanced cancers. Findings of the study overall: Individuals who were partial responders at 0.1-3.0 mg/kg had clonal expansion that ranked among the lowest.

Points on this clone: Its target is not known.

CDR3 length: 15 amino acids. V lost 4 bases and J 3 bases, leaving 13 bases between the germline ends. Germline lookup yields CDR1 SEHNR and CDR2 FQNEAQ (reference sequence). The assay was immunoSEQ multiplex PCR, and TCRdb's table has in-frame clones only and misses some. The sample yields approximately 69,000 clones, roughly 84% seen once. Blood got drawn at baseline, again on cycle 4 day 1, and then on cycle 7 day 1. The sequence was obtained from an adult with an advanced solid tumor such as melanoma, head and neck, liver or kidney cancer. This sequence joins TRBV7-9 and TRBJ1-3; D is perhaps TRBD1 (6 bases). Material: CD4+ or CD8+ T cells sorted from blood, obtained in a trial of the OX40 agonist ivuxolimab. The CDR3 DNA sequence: TGTGCCAGCAGCTCTTACCCCAGGGGTGGAAACACCATATATTTT. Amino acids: CASSSYPRGGNTIYF. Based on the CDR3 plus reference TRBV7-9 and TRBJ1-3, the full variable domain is DTGVSQNPRHKITKRGQNVTFRCDPISEHNRLYWYRQTLGQGPEFLTYFQNEAQLEKSRLLSDRFSAERPKGSFSTLEIQRTEQGDSAMYLCASSSYPRGGNTIYFGEGSWLTVV.